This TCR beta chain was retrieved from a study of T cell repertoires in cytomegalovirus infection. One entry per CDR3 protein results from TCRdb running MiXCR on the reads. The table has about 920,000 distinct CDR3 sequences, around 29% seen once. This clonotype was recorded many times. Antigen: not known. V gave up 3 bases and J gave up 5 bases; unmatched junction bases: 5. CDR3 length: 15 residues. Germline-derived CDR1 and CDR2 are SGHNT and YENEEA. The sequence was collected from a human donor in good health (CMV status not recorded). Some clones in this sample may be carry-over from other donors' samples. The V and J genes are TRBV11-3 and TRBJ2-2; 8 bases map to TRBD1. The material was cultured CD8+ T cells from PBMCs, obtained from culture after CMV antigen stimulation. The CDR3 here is CASSFIRGRTGELFF. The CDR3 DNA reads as TGTGCCAGCAGCTTTATCAGGGGGCGGACCGGGGAGCTGTTTTTT.